The present entry profiles one T cell receptor (beta chain) with its context. The protocol was immunoSEQ multiplex PCR, while the TCRdb copy is restricted to in-frame clones and leaves out a portion. The table includes more than 200,000 clones, around 89% detected once. V lost 2 bases to trimming and J lost 6 bases, with 5 bases between them. The CDR3 covers 12 residues. The germline V gene encodes CDR1 MNHEY and CDR2 SVGEGT. The data belong to a study of blood T cell repertoires in COVID-19. The material sequenced was PBMCs or T cells enriched from blood (not recorded which). The clonotype originates from a young woman who had recovered from COVID-19. V usage is TRBV6-2 or TRBV6-3 and J usage is TRBJ2-1; tentative D call: TRBD1 (5 bases). The CDR3 DNA is TGTGCCAGCAGTTACGGGGCCAATGAGCAGTTCTTC. It codes for CASSYGANEQFF.